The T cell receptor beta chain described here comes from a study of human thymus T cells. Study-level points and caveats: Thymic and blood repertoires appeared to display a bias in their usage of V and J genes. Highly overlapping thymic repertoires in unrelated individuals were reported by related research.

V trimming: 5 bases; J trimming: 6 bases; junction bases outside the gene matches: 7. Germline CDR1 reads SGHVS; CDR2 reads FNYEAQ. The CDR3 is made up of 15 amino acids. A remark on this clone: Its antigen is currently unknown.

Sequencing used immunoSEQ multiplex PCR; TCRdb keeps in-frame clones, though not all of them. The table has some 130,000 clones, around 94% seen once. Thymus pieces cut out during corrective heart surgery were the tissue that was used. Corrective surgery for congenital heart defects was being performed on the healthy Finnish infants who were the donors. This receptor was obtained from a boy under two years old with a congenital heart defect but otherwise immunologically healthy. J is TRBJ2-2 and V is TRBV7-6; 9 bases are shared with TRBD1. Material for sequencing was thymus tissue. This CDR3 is CASSPRGQGSGELFF. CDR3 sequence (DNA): TGTGCCAGCAGCCCCCGGGGACAGGGCTCCGGGGAGCTGTTTTTT.